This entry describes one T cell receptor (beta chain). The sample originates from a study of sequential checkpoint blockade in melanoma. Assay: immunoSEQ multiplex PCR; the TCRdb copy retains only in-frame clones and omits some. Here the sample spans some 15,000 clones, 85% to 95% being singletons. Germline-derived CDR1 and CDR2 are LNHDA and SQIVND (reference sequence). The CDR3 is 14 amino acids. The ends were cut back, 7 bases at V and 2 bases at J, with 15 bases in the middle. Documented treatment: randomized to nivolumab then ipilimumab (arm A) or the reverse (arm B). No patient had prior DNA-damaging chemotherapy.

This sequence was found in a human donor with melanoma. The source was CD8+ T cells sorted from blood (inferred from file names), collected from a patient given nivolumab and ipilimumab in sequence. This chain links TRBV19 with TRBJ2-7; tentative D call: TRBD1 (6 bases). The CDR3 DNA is TGTGCCAGTACCACAAAAACAGGGCCCTACGAGCAGTACTTC. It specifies CASTTKTGPYEQYF.